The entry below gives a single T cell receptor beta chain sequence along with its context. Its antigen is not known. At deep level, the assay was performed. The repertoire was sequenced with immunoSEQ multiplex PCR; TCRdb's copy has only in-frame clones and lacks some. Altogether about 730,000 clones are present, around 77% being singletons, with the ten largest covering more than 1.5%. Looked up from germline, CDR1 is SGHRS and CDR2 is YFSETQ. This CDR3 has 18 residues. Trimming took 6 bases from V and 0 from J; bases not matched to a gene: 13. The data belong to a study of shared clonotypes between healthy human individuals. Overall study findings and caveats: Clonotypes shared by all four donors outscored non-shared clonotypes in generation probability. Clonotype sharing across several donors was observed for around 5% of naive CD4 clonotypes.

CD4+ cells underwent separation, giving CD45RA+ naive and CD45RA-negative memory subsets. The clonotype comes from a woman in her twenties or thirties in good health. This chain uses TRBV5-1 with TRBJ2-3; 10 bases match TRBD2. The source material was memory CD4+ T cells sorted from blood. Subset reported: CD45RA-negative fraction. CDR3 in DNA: TGCGCCAGCAAGACCGGGGCTAGCGGGAGCCCTAGCACAGATACGCAGTATTTT. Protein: CASKTGASGSPSTDTQYF. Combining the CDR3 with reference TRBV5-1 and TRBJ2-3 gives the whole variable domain KAGVTQTPRYLIKTRGQQVTLSCSPISGHRSVSWYQQTPGQGLQFLFEYFSETQRNKGNFPGRFSGRQFSNSRSEMNVSTLELGDSALYLCASKTGASGSPSTDTQYFGPGTRLTVL.